The 29 T cell receptor beta chains below were found in one sample sequenced in a study of T cell responses to AZD1222 COVID-19 vaccine. Sequencing used immunoSEQ multiplex PCR; TCRdb keeps in-frame clones, though not all of them. The repertoire holds 160,000 or so clones, with about nine tenths as singletons. Sequenced material: peripheral blood, taken 28 days after the second AZD1222 dose. Receptors were obtained from an adult who received the AZD1222 COVID-19 vaccine.

The gene calls are TRBV6-5 and TRBJ2-3; perhaps TRBD2 as D (6 bases). This CDR3 has 15 amino acids. Germline loops: CDR1 MNHEY, CDR2 SVGAGI. Trimming shortened V by 6 bases and J by 5 bases, and 18 bases separated the two germline ends. The CDR3 is CASSYPRVEGDTQYF. The CDR3 DNA follows: TGTGCCAGCAGCTATCCGAGGGTGGAGGGAGATACGCAGTATTTT.

The chain employs TRBV28 and TRBJ1-1; 10 bases map to TRBD1. Germline-derived CDR1 and CDR2 are MDHEN and SYDVKM. After removal of 7 bases from V and 5 bases from J, the junction contained 4 bases not matched to a gene. The CDR3 contains 13 residues. The CDR3 loop is CASTTGGGTEAFF. CDR3 DNA: TGTGCCAGCACGACAGGGGGCGGGACTGAAGCTTTCTTT.

The gene calls are TRBV24-1 and TRBJ1-5, with 12 bases fitting TRBD1. The CDR3 length is 15 residues. Germline V gene data show CDR1 as KGHDR and CDR2 as SFDVKD. Germline trimming cut 1 base from V and 11 bases from J; bases unmatched to any gene: 5. The CDR3, as DNA: TGTGCCACCAGTGATTTATGGGACAGGGGGCAGGCCCAGCATTTT. Translating gives CATSDLWDRGQAQHF.

The rearrangement links TRBV5-4 to TRBJ1-3; no firm D call. The CDR3 consists of 14 residues. Germline V gives CDR1 SGHNT, CDR2 YYREEE (reference sequence). V dropped 0 bases and J dropped 4 bases, with 8 bases sitting between them. The CDR3 sequence is CASSLVGSGNTIYF. The CDR3 coding sequence is TGTGCCAGCAGCTTGGTAGGGTCGGGAAACACCATATATTTT.

The chain couples TRBV28 to TRBJ2-5, with 8 nucleotides matching TRBD1. This CDR3 spans 14 amino acids. Germline V gene data show CDR1 as MDHEN and CDR2 as SYDVKM. Trimming removed 6 bases from V and 4 bases from J; junction bases left unmatched: 7. Here the CDR3 DNA reads TGTGCCAGCAGCCCGGGACAGGCGGGAGAGACCCAGTACTTC. This codes for CASSPGQAGETQYF.

The rearrangement joins TRBV19 to TRBJ1-1; 7 bases are a match to TRBD1. CDR1 and CDR2 (germline): LNHDA, SQIVND (reference sequence). Trimming took 10 bases from V and 6 from J; bases not matched to a gene: 5. CDR3 length equals 11 residues. In DNA, the CDR3 is TGTGCCAACCCGACAGGGTCTGAAGCTTTCTTT. It yields the protein CANPTGSEAFF.

The chain joins TRBV4-3 to TRBJ1-5, with D unresolved. With 1 base removed from V and 6 bases from J, the gap between germline ends came to 7 bases. CDR1 and CDR2 (germline): LGHNA, YSLEER. This CDR3 comprises 13 residues. CDR3 sequence (DNA): TGCGCCAGCAGCCAAGGTATTAGTCAGCCCCAGCATTTT. It specifies CASSQGISQPQHF.

The chain links TRBV15 to TRBJ2-7; D possibly matches TRBD1 or TRBD2 (5 bases each). CDR3 size: 14 residues. Trimming pared 0 bases from V and 4 bases from J, leaving 10 bases between. The germline V gene has CDR1 LNHNV and CDR2 YYDKDF (reference sequence). CDR3 protein: CATSREGTQYEQYF. As DNA, the CDR3 is TGTGCCACCAGCAGAGAAGGGACCCAATACGAGCAGTACTTC.

This rearrangement joins TRBV5-1 to TRBJ2-5; 11 bases line up with TRBD1. The CDR3 runs to 15 residues. Looked up from germline, CDR1 is SGHRS and CDR2 is YFSETQ. V lost 4 bases, J lost 5 bases, and 7 bases stayed unmatched. The CDR3 protein is CASSVRTGGGETQYF. The CDR3 DNA reads as TGCGCCAGCAGCGTCAGGACAGGGGGCGGGGAGACCCAGTACTTC.

The CDR3 nucleotides are TGTGCCAGTAGTGTCCGACGGGGGCTGGCTAATGAAAAACTGTTTTTT. It yields the protein CASSVRRGLANEKLFF. The chain employs TRBV19 and TRBJ1-4; possibly TRBD1 for D (6 bases). The CDR3 has 16 residues. V was pared by 5 bases and J by 3 bases, with 16 bases between. Germline CDR1 LNHDA, CDR2 SQIVND (reference sequence). Supplemented by reference TRBV19 and TRBJ1-4, the full variable domain reads DGGITQSPKYLFRKEGQNVTLSCEQNLNHDAMYWYRQDPGQGLRLIYYSQIVNDFQKGDIAEGYSVSREKKESFPLTVTSAQKNPTAFYLCASSVRRGLANEKLFFGSGTQLSVL.

This rearrangement joins TRBV4-2 to TRBJ1-5, with a weak D call TRBD1 (5 bases). Trimming left V 0 bases short and J 9 bases short, with 15 bases between. The CDR3 has 15 amino acids. Germline V gene lookup returns CDR1 LGHNA and CDR2 YNFKEQ. In DNA, the CDR3 is TGTGCCAGCAGCCAAGAACCAGGGCCGGATCGGCCCCAGCATTTT. It encodes CASSQEPGPDRPQHF.

The chain has TRBV4-3 and TRBJ2-2; 8 positions match TRBD2. The trim removed 2 bases at V and 2 bases at J, leaving 10 bases unmatched. The CDR3 has 18 amino acids. CDR1 is LGHNA and CDR2 is YSLEER in the germline V gene. DNA of the CDR3: TGCGCCAGCAGCCAAAACCTCCAGCGGGAGATAAACACCGGGGAGCTGTTTTTT. Amino acids: CASSQNLQREINTGELFF.

J is TRBJ2-7 and V is TRBV9; the D gene is possibly TRBD1 (5 bases). Germline CDR1 is SGDLS and CDR2 is YYNGEE. This CDR3 is 14 amino acids long. With 0 bases removed from V and 4 bases from J, the gap between germline ends came to 11 bases. The chain's CDR3 is CASSVDMGRYEQYF. CDR3 bases: TGTGCCAGCAGCGTAGATATGGGGCGATACGAGCAGTACTTC.

The CDR3 DNA sequence: TGTGCCAGCAGCTTGGGATCGGGCAGGAACACCGGGGAGCTGTTTTTT. It yields the protein CASSLGSGRNTGELFF. This chain links TRBV5-4 with TRBJ2-2; D ambiguous. The ends were cut back, 0 bases at V and 1 base at J, with 10 bases in the middle. Per germline, CDR1 SGHNT and CDR2 YYREEE (reference sequence). This CDR3 region has 16 residues.

The DNA for the CDR3 is TGTGCCAGCAGCTTCTCCTTACAGGGTGACTATGGCTACACCTTC. Its protein product is CASSFSLQGDYGYTF. The chain recombines TRBV7-8 with TRBJ1-2, with D possibly matching TRBD1 (6 bases). This CDR3 has 15 amino acids. CDR1 is SGHVS and CDR2 is FQNEAQ in the germline V gene. V lost 3 bases, J lost 3 bases, and 14 bases lay in between.

J is TRBJ2-6 and V is TRBV5-6; D call uncertain. CDR3 length equals 14 residues. V was trimmed by 5 bases and J by 0 bases, leaving 6 bases between them. From germline, CDR1 is SGHDT and CDR2 YYEEEE. For the CDR3, the DNA is TGTGCCAGCAGTCACGTCTCTGGGGCCAACGTCCTGACTTTC. This codes for CASSHVSGANVLTF. Drawing the rest from reference TRBV5-6 and TRBJ2-6, the complete variable domain is DAGVTQSPTHLIKTRGQQVTLRCSPKSGHDTVSWYQQALGQGPQFIFQYYEEEERQRGNFPDRFSGHQFPNYSSELNVNALLLGDSALYLCASSHVSGANVLTFGAGSRLTVL.

CDR3 loop: CASSLHGGQGRVYGYTF. For the CDR3, the DNA is TGTGCCAGCAGCTTACATGGTGGACAGGGGAGAGTTTATGGCTACACCTTC. The chain has TRBV7-9 and TRBJ1-2; 9 bases are shared with TRBD1. The CDR3 spans 17 residues. The germline V gene has CDR1 SEHNR and CDR2 FQNEAQ (reference sequence). With 2 bases clipped from V and 5 bases from J, the junction kept 12 bases outside the gene matches.

This chain joins TRBV19 and TRBJ2-1, with 12 nucleotides matching TRBD2. With 3 bases clipped from V and 2 bases from J, the junction kept 5 bases outside the gene matches. Germline V CDR1 and CDR2: LNHDA, SQIVND (reference sequence). The CDR3 covers 17 residues. The DNA of the CDR3 is TGTGCCAGTAGTATGACTAGCGGGAGACCTACCTACAATGAGCAGTTCTTC. Its translation: CASSMTSGRPTYNEQFF.

The rearrangement uses TRBV6-2 or TRBV6-3 and TRBJ1-2; 10 positions match TRBD1. Germline CDR1 is MNHEY and CDR2 is SVGEGT. The CDR3 has 14 residues. With 7 bases clipped from V and 7 bases from J, the junction kept 9 bases outside the gene matches. The CDR3 bases are TGTGCCAGCACCCCGACAGGGGGCTTCTCTGGCTACACCTTC. Residues: CASTPTGGFSGYTF.

In DNA, the CDR3 is TGTGCCAGCAGTTACTCGGCGTCCTCCTACAATGAGCAGTTCTTC. Encoded protein: CASSYSASSYNEQFF. This rearrangement joins TRBV6-2 or TRBV6-3 to TRBJ2-1; no clear D gene. V gave up 0 bases and J gave up 0 bases, with 6 bases separating them. The germline gives CDR1 MNHEY, CDR2 SVGEGT. The length of the CDR3 is 15 residues.

V gene TRBV28 combines with J gene TRBJ1-2; 8 bases fit TRBD1. V trimming: 5 bases; J trimming: 3 bases; junction bases outside the gene matches: 5. The CDR3 runs 14 residues. Germline assignment: CDR1 MDHEN and CDR2 SYDVKM. The CDR3 is CASSVQTGDYGYTF. CDR3 DNA sequence: TGTGCCAGCAGTGTCCAGACAGGGGACTATGGCTACACCTTC.

This chain links TRBV21-1 with TRBJ1-4. TRBV21-1 is a known pseudogene. CDR3 length equals 14 residues. CDR3 sequence (DNA): TGTGCCAGCAGCAAAGCCCCAAGGTATGAAAAACTGTTTTTT. This translates into CASSKAPRYEKLFF.

The count of this clone is one. The chain couples TRBV9 to TRBJ2-7, with D possibly being TRBD1 (5 bases). Germline CDR1 and CDR2: SGDLS and YYNGEE. The CDR3 has 14 residues. V was clipped by 0 bases and J by 6 bases, with 13 bases between them. The DNA of the CDR3 is TGTGCCAGCAGCGTAGAGGTTGGGGCAGGCGAGCAGTACTTC. Its protein product is CASSVEVGAGEQYF. Using reference TRBV9 and TRBJ2-7 for the parts outside the CDR3, the full variable domain is DSGVTQTPKHLITATGQRVTLRCSPRSGDLSVYWYQQSLDQGLQFLIQYYNGEERAKGNILERFSAQQFPDLHSELNLSSLELGDSALYFCASSVEVGAGEQYFGPGTRLTVT.

This clone was observed a handful of times. The rearrangement joins TRBV6-1 to TRBJ2-7, with D possibly being TRBD1 (6 bases). CDR1 and CDR2 (germline): MNHNS, SASEGT. This CDR3 is 16 amino acids long. V dropped 4 bases and J dropped 2 bases, with 18 bases sitting between them. CDR3 loop: CASSVGPGHGAYEQYF. In DNA form, the CDR3 reads TGTGCCAGCAGTGTGGGGCCGGGACACGGGGCCTACGAGCAGTACTTC.

V usage is TRBV27 and J usage is TRBJ1-4; 8 nucleotides match TRBD1. There are 16 residues in the CDR3. CDR1 and CDR2 from the germline V gene are MNHEY and SMNVEV (reference sequence). With V trimmed by 0 bases and J by 5 bases, 5 bases remained unmatched. The CDR3 region has the DNA TGTGCCAGCAGTTTATCGTCTGGGACAGGAAATGAAAAACTGTTTTTT. It is translated as CASSLSSGTGNEKLFF.

This chain connects TRBV10-3 to TRBJ2-7; TRBD1 matches at 12 bases. V was pared by 7 bases and J by 7 bases, with 11 bases of the junction left unmatched. The germline gives CDR1 ENHRY, CDR2 SYGVKD. The CDR3 consists of 15 residues. CDR3 sequence (DNA): TGTGCCATCAAAGGGACAGGGGGCGCGATAGGGGAGCAGTACTTC. It codes for CAIKGTGGAIGEQYF.

Of note for this clone: Other DNA sequences in this sample translate to the same CDR3. This rearrangement joins TRBV7-9 to TRBJ1-3; TRBD1 matches at 7 bases. The CDR3 totals 15 residues. Per the germline V gene, CDR1 is SEHNR and CDR2 is FQNEAQ (reference sequence). With V trimmed by 4 bases and J by 0 bases, 3 bases remained unmatched. The CDR3, as DNA: TGTGCCAGCAGCTCGGACAGGAGCTCTGGAAACACCATATATTTT. Translated: CASSSDRSSGNTIYF.

The chain joins TRBV3-1 (or the pseudogene TRBV3-2) to TRBJ1-2, with no clear D. The V gene lost 2 bases and the J gene lost 2 bases, with 6 bases spanning the gap. CDR1 is LGHDT, CDR2 YNNKEL, per germline (reference sequence). This CDR3 contains 13 residues. The CDR3 spells CASSQLSNYGYTF. The CDR3, as DNA: TGTGCCAGCAGCCAACTGTCCAACTATGGCTACACCTTC.

This clone occurred once. This rearrangement joins TRBV13 to TRBJ1-4, with D possibly matching TRBD1 (5 bases). CDR1 is PRHDT, CDR2 FYEKMQ, per germline (reference sequence). The CDR3 runs 14 residues. V lost 3 bases and J 7 bases, leaving 12 bases between the germline ends. The CDR3 DNA reads TGTGCCAGCAGCTTGCAGGGTCCGGCTGAAAAACTGTTTTTT. The encoded protein is CASSLQGPAEKLFF.